This TCR beta chain appears in the sequencing data of a study of blood T cell repertoires in COVID-19. The CDR3 loop spans 14 amino acids. Per germline, CDR1 SNHLY and CDR2 FYNNEI. Trimming at V came to 9 bases and at J to 5 bases, leaving 4 bases not matched to a gene. Sequencing used immunoSEQ multiplex PCR; TCRdb keeps in-frame clones, though not all of them. The table lists about 41,000 clones, more than 70% of them singletons. The gene calls are TRBV2 and TRBJ2-2; 12 nucleotides match TRBD2. The receptor's source is a human donor in a cohort sampled during active COVID-19. Sequenced input: peripheral blood. CDR3 bases: TGTGCCAGTAAAGGACTAGCGGGAACCGGGGAGCTGTTTTTT. This gives the protein CASKGLAGTGELFF.